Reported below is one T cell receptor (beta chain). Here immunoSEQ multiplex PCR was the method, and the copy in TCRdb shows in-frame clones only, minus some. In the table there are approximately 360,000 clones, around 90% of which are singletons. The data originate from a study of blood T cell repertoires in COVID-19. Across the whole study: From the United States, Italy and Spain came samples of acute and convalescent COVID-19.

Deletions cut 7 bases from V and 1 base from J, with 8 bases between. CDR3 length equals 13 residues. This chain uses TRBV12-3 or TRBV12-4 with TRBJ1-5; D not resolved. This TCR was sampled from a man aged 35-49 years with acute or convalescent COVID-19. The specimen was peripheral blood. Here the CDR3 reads CASTERSNQPQHF. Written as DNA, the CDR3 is TGTGCCAGCACCGAGAGGAGCAATCAGCCCCAGCATTTT.